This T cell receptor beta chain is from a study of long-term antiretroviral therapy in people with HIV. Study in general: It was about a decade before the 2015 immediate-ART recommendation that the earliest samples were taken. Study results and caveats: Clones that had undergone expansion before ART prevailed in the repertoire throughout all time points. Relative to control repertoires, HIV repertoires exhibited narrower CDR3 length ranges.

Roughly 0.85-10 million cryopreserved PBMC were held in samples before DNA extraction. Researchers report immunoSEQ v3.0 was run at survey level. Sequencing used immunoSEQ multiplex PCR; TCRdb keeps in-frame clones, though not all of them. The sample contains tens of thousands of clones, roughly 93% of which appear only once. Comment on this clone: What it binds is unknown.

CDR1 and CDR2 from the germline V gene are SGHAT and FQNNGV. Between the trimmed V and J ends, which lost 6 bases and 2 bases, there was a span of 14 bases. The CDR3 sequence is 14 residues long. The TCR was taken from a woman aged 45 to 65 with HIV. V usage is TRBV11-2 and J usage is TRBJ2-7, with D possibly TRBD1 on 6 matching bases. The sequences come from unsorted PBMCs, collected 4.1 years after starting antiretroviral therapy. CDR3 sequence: CASRTGQFPYEQYF. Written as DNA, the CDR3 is TGTGCCAGCAGGACAGGACAGTTCCCCTACGAGCAGTACTTC.